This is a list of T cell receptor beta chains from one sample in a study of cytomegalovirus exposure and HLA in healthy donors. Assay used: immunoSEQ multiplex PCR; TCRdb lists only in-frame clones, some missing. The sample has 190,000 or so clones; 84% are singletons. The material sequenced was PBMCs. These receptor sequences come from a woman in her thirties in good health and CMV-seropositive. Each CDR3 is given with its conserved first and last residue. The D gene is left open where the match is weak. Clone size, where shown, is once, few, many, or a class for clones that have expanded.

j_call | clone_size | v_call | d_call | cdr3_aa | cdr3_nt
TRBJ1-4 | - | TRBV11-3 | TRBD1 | CASSPRGGGIVDEKLFF | TGTGCCAGCAGCCCCCGTGGAGGGGGCATTGTGGATGAAAAACTGTTTTTT
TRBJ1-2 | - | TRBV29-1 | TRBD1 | CSVVRGLLGYTF | TGCAGCGTTGTCAGGGGGCTTCTTGGCTACACCTTC
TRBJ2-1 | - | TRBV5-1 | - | CASSLAGGAGPNEQFF | TGCGCCAGCAGCTTGGCCGGAGGGGCAGGCCCAAATGAGCAGTTCTTC
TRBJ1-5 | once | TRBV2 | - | CASSEEFGEAQHF | TGTGCCAGCAGTGAAGAGTTCGGGGAAGCCCAGCATTTT
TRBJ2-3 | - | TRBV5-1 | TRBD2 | CASSLFLAGVSAEGTDTQYF | TGCGCCAGCAGCTTATTTCTAGCGGGAGTCTCCGCTGAAGGCACAGATACGCAGTATTTT
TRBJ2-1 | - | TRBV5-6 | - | CASSLLRSEQFF | TGTGCCAGCAGCTTGTTGCGATCTGAGCAGTTCTTC
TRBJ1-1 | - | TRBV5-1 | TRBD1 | CASSLDTGGTEAFF | TGCGCCAGCAGCTTGGATACAGGGGGCACTGAAGCTTTCTTT
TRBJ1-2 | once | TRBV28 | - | CASSFRGYGYTF | TGTGCCAGCAGTTTCAGGGGATACGGCTACACCTTC
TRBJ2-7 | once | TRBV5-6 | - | CASSRDRFYEQYF | TGTGCCAGCAGCCGAGACAGGTTCTACGAGCAGTACTTC
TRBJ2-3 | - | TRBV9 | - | CASSVGLAGTDTQYF | TGTGCCAGCAGCGTAGGCTTAGCGGGCACAGATACGCAGTATTTT
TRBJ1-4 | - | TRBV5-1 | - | CASSLDRINEKLFF | TGCGCCAGCAGCTTGGACAGGATAAATGAAAAACTGTTTTTT
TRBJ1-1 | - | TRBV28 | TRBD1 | CATGQGHTEAFF | TGTGCCACAGGACAGGGTCACACTGAAGCTTTCTTT
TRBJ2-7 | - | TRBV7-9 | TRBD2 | CASSLGASGSPAAPGEQYF | TGTGCCAGCAGCTTAGGGGCTAGCGGGAGCCCTGCGGCCCCCGGCGAGCAGTACTTC
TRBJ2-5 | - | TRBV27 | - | CASSLGQGGETQYF | TGTGCCAGCAGTTTAGGGCAGGGTGGAGAGACCCAGTACTTC
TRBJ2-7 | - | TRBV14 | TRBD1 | CASSQGGTGPAYEQYF | TGTGCCAGCAGCCAAGGAGGGACAGGGCCCGCCTACGAGCAGTACTTC
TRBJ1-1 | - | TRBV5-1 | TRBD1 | CASSFTGDKSFF | TGCGCCAGCAGCTTTACAGGGGATAAGTCTTTCTTT
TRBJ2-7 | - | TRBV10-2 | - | CASSESSSDEQYF | TGCGCCAGCAGTGAGTCGAGTAGCGACGAGCAGTACTTC
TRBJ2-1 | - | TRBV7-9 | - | CASSLVSEQFF | TGTGCCAGCAGCTTAGTTAGTGAGCAGTTCTTC
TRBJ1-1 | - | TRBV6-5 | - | CASKARQTNTEAFF | TGTGCCAGCAAAGCCAGGCAGACGAACACTGAAGCTTTCTTT
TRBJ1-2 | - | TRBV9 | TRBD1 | CASSETGFGYTF | TGTGCCAGCAGCGAGACAGGGTTCGGCTACACCTTC